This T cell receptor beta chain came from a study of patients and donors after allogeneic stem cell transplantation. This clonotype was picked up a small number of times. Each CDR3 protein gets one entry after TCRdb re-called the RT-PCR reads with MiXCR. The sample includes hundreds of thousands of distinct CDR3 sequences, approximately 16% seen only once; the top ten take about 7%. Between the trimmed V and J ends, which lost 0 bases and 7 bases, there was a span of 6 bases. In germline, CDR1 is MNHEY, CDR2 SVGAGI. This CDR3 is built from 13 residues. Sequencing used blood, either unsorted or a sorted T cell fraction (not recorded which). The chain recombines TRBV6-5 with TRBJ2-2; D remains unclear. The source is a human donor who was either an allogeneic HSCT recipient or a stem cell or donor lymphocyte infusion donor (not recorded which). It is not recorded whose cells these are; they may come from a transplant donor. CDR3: CASSYSVNGELFF. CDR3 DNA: TGTGCCAGCAGTTACTCAGTCAACGGGGAGCTGTTTTTT.